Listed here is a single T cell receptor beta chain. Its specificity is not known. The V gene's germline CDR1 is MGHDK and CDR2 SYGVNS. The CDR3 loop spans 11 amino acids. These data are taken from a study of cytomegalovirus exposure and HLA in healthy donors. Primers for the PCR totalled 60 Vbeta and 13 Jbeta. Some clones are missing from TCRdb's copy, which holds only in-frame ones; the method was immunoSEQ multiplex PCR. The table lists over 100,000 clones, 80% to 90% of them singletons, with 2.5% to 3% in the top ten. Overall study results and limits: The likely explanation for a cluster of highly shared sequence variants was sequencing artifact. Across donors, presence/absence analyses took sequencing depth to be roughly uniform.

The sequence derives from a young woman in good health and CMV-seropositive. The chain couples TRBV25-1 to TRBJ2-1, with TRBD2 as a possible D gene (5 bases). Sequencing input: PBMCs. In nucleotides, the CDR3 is TGTGGGCTTACGGGGAACAATGAGCAGTTCTTC. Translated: CGLTGNNEQFF.